This T cell receptor beta chain was profiled in a study of blood T cell repertoires in COVID-19. Per the germline V gene, CDR1 is KGHDR and CDR2 is SFDVKD. The CDR3 is made up of 14 amino acids. With 5 bases removed from V and 0 bases from J, the gap between germline ends came to 7 bases. As handled by the study authors: The authors estimated nucleated cell counts from reference gene primer amplification. Clones were sequenced by immunoSEQ multiplex PCR, and TCRdb holds only the in-frame ones, with some missing. The V and J calls and the clone size are those of that table, but D and trimming were determined from the DNA. The data show approximately 230,000 clones, about 91% seen once.

The chain joins TRBV24-1 to TRBJ1-5; no clear D. Sequenced: peripheral blood. The receptor comes from a woman between 25 and 40 years old with COVID-19, enrolled during active disease. CDR3: CATSGGYSNQPQHF. The CDR3 region has the DNA TGTGCCACCAGTGGAGGGTATAGCAATCAGCCCCAGCATTTT.